The rows below give T cell receptor beta chains drawn from one sample of a study of CD8 T cells in ankylosing spondylitis. In TCRdb, the 5' RACE reads were re-called with MiXCR into one record per CDR3 protein. The sample yields about 160,000 distinct CDR3 sequences, around 20% seen once. Sequenced material: blood, either unsorted or a sorted T cell fraction (not recorded which). The source of these receptors is a male donor with ankylosing spondylitis or in good health (not recorded which). Each CDR3 is given with its conserved first and last residue. The D gene is left open where the match is weak. The size entry is marked missing in some rows and otherwise reads once, few, many or a size class.

.	TRBV4-2	.	TRBJ2-7	TGTGCCAGCAGCCAAGGGGCAGGGGAAAACTTCGACGAGCAGTACTTC	CASSQGAGENFDEQYF
TRBD1	TRBV5-1	.	TRBJ2-2	TGCGCCAGCAGCTCCCTGAGTGGGACAGGCCCTAAGAACACCGGGGAGCTGTTTTTT	CASSSLSGTGPKNTGELFF
.	TRBV7-9	.	TRBJ1-5	TGTGCCAGCACCTCTACGCTCCAGCATTTT	CASTSTLQHF
TRBD2	TRBV20-1	many	TRBJ2-1	TGCAGTGCCCCCACGCGCGGGAGGGCCTACAATGAGCAGTTCTTC	CSAPTRGRAYNEQFF
.	TRBV21-1	.	TRBJ1-4	TGTGCCAGCAGTCACAGCCCGGGACAGGGGTATGAAAAACTGTTTTTT	CASSHSPGQGYEKLFF
TRBD1	TRBV7-2	.	TRBJ2-1	TGTGCCAGCAGATTAGGGGACAGGCACTACAATGAGCAGTTCTTC	CASRLGDRHYNEQFF
TRBD2	TRBV10-3	.	TRBJ2-3	TGTGCCATCAGTGCTGGCGGGGGGCTTACAGATACGCAGTATTTT	CAISAGGGLTDTQYF
TRBD2	TRBV12-3/TRBV12-4	many	TRBJ2-1	TGTGCCAGCAGCTCAGCCATGGGCGGGAGGAGGTATGAGCAGTTCTTC	CASSSAMGGRRYEQFF
.	TRBV20-1	many	TRBJ1-2	TGCAGTGCTAGAGAGGACATCAACTATGGCTACACCTTC	CSAREDINYGYTF
TRBD1	TRBV24-1	.	TRBJ1-5	TGTGCCACCTCCCCATCCGGGACAGGCAATCAGCCCCAGCATTTT	CATSPSGTGNQPQHF
.	TRBV27	many	TRBJ1-5	TGTGCCAGCAGTTTCCCCGCGGAGGGAATGAACAATCAGCCCCAGCATTTT	CASSFPAEGMNNQPQHF
TRBD1	TRBV3-1	.	TRBJ2-2	TGTGCCAGCAGCCGGGACAGAATCACCGGGGAGCTGTTTTTT	CASSRDRITGELFF
.	TRBV12-3/TRBV12-4	.	TRBJ2-2	TGTGCCAGCAGCCACCCCGGCGGGGAGCTGTTTTTT	CASSHPGGELFF
TRBD1	TRBV11-2	many	TRBJ1-1	TGTGCCAGCAGCTTAAGGTTCGGACAGGTGAACACTGAAGCTTTCTTT	CASSLRFGQVNTEAFF
.	TRBV3-1	.	TRBJ1-2	TGTGCCAGCAGCGAGAACTTAAACTATGGCTACACCTTC	CASSENLNYGYTF
.	TRBV20-1	many	TRBJ2-1	TGCAGTGCTAGTCTAGGGGGGAGCCCCTACAATGAGCAGTTCTTC	CSASLGGSPYNEQFF
.	TRBV12-3/TRBV12-4	.	TRBJ1-2	TGTGCCAGCAGTGTACGTCCCGGGACGGCGAGCACCTTC	CASSVRPGTASTF
.	TRBV3-1	.	TRBJ2-3	TGTGCCAGCAGCCAAGATGCCCCACTAGGGGATACGCAGTATTTT	CASSQDAPLGDTQYF
.	TRBV24-1	many	TRBJ1-5	TGTGCCACCTCTACGGGAGGAAATCAGCCCCAGCATTTT	CATSTGGNQPQHF
.	TRBV5-1	many	TRBJ1-4	TGCGCCAGCAAAGCAGATGAAAAACTGTTTTTT	CASKADEKLFF
.	TRBV5-1	few	TRBJ1-3	TGCGCCAGCAGTACAGGGTCCTCTGGAAACACCATATATTTT	CASSTGSSGNTIYF
.	TRBV28	many	TRBJ1-5	TGTGCCAGCACCCCGACAGCCTCCCTCAATCAGCCCCAGCATTTT	CASTPTASLNQPQHF
.	TRBV12-3/TRBV12-4	many	TRBJ1-2	TGTGCCAGCAGTTTACAGGGGTATGGCTACACCTTC	CASSLQGYGYTF
.	TRBV5-1	few	TRBJ2-5	TGCGCCAGCAGCTCGGGACAAGCTGCGGTGGAGACCCAGTACTTC	CASSSGQAAVETQYF
TRBD2	TRBV20-1	many	TRBJ2-1	TGCAGTGCCTATCGTGCGGGAGACGCCCTTTCCTACAATGAGCAGTTCTTC	CSAYRAGDALSYNEQFF
TRBD1	TRBV3-1	.	TRBJ1-3	TGTGCCAGCAGCCAAGACGGACAGGGGCGTGGAAACACCATATATTTT	CASSQDGQGRGNTIYF
.	TRBV18	.	TRBJ1-1	TGTGCCAGCTCACCAGGGGGCGGGAGGACTGAAGCTTTCTTT	CASSPGGGRTEAFF
TRBD1	TRBV18	many	TRBJ2-7	TGTGCCAGCTCCCACCGAGGCTTTCGAGGGACAGGGGGCTTCGAGCAGTACTTC	CASSHRGFRGTGGFEQYF
TRBD1	TRBV5-5	few	TRBJ1-2	TGTGCCAGCAGCTTGATAGGACAGGATGGCTACACCTTC	CASSLIGQDGYTF